One sample yielded the 9 T cell receptor beta chains listed below, sequenced in a study of OX40 agonist ivuxolimab in advanced cancers. Libraries were prepared by immunoSEQ multiplex PCR; TCRdb keeps only in-frame clonotypes and omits some of them. The repertoire has roughly 54,000 clones, 80% to 90% of them found once; the top ten carry 1.4%. Sequencing used CD4+ or CD8+ T cells sorted from blood, obtained in a trial of the OX40 agonist ivuxolimab. Receptors originate from an adult with an advanced solid tumor such as melanoma, head and neck, liver or kidney cancer.

This clone was seen only once. The rearrangement links TRBV7-9 to TRBJ1-3; the D gene is possibly TRBD1 (5 bases). The CDR3 sequence is 16 residues long. Germline V gives CDR1 SEHNR, CDR2 FQNEAQ (reference sequence). The germline V and J ends were trimmed by 4 bases and 2 bases, with 15 bases remaining between them. As DNA, the CDR3 is TGTGCCAGCAGCTCGCACGCCGGGACGACTGGAAACACCATATATTTT. Translated, it gives CASSSHAGTTGNTIYF.

The J gene is TRBJ2-5, the V gene TRBV29-1, with 9 bases fitting TRBD1. This CDR3 has 13 amino acids. The ends lost 8 bases at V and 5 bases at J; junction bases unmatched: 9. In germline, CDR1 is SQVTM, CDR2 ANQGSEA. The CDR3, as DNA: TGCAGCACGCGGACAGGGGAGTGGGAGACCCAGTACTTC. This sequence encodes CSTRTGEWETQYF.

The J gene is TRBJ1-5, the V gene TRBV21-1. TRBV21-1 is termed a pseudogene. The CDR3 runs to 14 residues. The CDR3: CASSSAGGKKPQHF. CDR3 sequence (DNA): TGTGCCAGCAGCTCAGCGGGGGGGAAAAAGCCCCAGCATTTT.

The chain carries TRBV5-1 and TRBJ2-7; possibly TRBD1 for D (6 bases). The CDR3 has 14 residues. Germline V gene sequence: CDR1 SGHRS, CDR2 YFSETQ. V was pared by 1 base and J by 0 bases, with 8 bases between. The CDR3: CASSLQGPSYEQYF. CDR3 in DNA: TGCGCCAGCAGCTTGCAGGGGCCCTCCTACGAGCAGTACTTC.

The chain carries TRBV5-1 and TRBJ2-2; 7 bases match TRBD1. Losses at the gene ends were 1 base for V and 2 bases for J; bases not matched to a gene: 5. The CDR3 is made up of 16 amino acids. Germline V lookup: CDR1 SGHRS, CDR2 YFSETQ. In nucleotides, the CDR3 is TGCGCCAGCAGCTTGACGGGACAGACTAACACCGGGGAGCTGTTTTTT. This translates into CASSLTGQTNTGELFF.

This clone was picked up a small number of times. The chain joins TRBV6-5 to TRBJ1-2; perhaps TRBD1 as D (5 bases). The CDR3 is 12 residues long. V was pared by 7 bases and J by 8 bases, with 14 bases between. Germline V lookup: CDR1 MNHEY, CDR2 SVGAGI. CDR3 sequence reads: CASTPGRRGYTF. The CDR3 coding sequence is TGTGCCAGCACCCCAGGGAGGAGGGGCTACACCTTC.

The rearrangement links TRBV6-1 to TRBJ2-5, with 7 bases identical to TRBD2. CDR3 length: 14 residues. Germline V gene data show CDR1 as MNHNS and CDR2 as SASEGT. V was pared by 6 bases and J by 3 bases, with 7 bases of the junction left unmatched. CDR3 DNA sequence: TGTGCCAGCAGGCCCGGCGGGGGAGAAGAGACCCAGTACTTC. Its protein is CASRPGGGEETQYF.

This chain connects TRBV18 to TRBJ2-5; a possible D gene is TRBD2 (5 bases). Germline-derived CDR1 and CDR2 are KGHSH and LQKENI. The V end lost 0 bases, the J end lost 2 bases, and 7 bases lay between the germline ends. The CDR3 has 14 amino acids. The CDR3 bases are TGTGCCAGCTCACCACCGGACTTACAAGAGACCCAGTACTTC. Protein sequence: CASSPPDLQETQYF.

CDR3 in amino acids: CASSDRGTNYGYTF. The DNA of the CDR3 is TGTGCCAGCAGTGACAGGGGAACTAACTATGGCTACACCTTC. J is TRBJ1-2 and V is TRBV6-6; 8 nucleotides line up with TRBD1. In germline, CDR1 is MNHNY, CDR2 SVGAGI (reference sequence). There are 14 residues in the CDR3. Unmatched junction bases numbered 2, after V lost 5 bases and J lost 0 bases.